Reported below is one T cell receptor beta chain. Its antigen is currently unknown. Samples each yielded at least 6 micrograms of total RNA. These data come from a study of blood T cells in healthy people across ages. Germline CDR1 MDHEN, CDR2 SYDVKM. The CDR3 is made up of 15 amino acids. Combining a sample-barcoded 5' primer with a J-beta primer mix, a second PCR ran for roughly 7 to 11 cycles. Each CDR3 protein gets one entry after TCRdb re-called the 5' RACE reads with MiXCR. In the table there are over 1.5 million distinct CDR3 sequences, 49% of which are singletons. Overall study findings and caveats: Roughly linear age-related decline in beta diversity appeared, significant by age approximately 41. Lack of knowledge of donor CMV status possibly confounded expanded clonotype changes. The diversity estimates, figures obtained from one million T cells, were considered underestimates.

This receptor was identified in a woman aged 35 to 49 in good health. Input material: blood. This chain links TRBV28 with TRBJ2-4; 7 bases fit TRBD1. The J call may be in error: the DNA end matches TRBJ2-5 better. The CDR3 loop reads CASRETGTAKETQYF. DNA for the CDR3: TGTGCCAGCAGAGAGACAGGGACGGCAAAAGAGACCCAGTACTTC.